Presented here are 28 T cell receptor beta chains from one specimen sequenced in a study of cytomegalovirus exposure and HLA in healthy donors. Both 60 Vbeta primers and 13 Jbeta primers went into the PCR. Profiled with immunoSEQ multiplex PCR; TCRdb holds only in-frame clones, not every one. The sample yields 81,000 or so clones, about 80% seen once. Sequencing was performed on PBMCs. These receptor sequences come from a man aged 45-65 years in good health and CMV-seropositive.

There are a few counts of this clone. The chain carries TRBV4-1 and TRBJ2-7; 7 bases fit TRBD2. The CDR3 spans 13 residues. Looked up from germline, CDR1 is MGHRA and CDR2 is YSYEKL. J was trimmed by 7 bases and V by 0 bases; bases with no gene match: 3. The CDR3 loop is CASSQERGMEQYF. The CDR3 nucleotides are TGCGCCAGCAGCCAAGAGCGGGGGATGGAGCAGTACTTC.

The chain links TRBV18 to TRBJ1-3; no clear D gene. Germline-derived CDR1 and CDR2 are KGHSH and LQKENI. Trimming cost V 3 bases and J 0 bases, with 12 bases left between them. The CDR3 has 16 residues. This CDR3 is CASSPTGSPSGNTIYF. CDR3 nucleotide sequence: TGTGCCAGCTCACCCACGGGGAGCCCCTCTGGAAACACCATATATTTT.

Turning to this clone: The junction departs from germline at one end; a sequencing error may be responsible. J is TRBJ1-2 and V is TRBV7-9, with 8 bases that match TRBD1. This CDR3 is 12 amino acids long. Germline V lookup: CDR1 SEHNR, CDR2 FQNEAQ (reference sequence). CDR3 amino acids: CSSSPGQGGYTF. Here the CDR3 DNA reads TGTTCCAGCAGCCCCGGACAGGGAGGCTACACCTTC.

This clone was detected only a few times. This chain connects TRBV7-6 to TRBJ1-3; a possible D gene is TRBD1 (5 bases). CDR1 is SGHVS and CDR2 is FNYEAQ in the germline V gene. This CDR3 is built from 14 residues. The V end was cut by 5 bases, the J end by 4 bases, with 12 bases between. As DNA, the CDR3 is TGTGCCAGCAGCCCGACAGCCTTGGGAAACACCATATATTTT. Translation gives CASSPTALGNTIYF. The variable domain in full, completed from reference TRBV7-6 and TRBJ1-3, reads GAGVSQSPRYKVTKRGQDVALRCDPISGHVSLYWYRQALGQGPEFLTYFNYEAQQDKSGLPNDRFSAERPEGSISTLTIQRTEQRDSAMYRCASSPTALGNTIYFGEGSWLTVV.

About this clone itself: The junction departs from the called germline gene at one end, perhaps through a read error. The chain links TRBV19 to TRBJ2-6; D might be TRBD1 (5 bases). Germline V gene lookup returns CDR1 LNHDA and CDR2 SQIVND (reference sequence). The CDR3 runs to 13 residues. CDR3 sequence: CASTLTGANGLTF. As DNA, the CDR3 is TGTGCCAGTACCCTTACTGGGGCCAACGGCCTGACTTTC. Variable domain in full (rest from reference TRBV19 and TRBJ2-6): DGGITQSPKYLFRKEGQNVTLSCEQNLNHDAMYWYRQDPGQGLRLIYYSQIVNDFQKGDIAEGYSVSREKKESFPLTVTSAQKNPTAFYLCASTLTGANGLTFGAGSRLTVL.

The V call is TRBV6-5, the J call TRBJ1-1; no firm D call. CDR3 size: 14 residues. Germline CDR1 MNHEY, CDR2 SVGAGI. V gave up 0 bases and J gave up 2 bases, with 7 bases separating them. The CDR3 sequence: CASSYSAVNTEAFF. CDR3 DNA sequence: TGTGCCAGCAGTTACTCGGCAGTAAACACTGAAGCTTTCTTT.

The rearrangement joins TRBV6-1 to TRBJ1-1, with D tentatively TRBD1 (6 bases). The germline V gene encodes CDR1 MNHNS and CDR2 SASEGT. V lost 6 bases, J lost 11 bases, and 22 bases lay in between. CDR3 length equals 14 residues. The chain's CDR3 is CASRDPGTTVEAFF. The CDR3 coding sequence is TGTGCCAGCAGGGACCCAGGGACAACAGTCGAGGCTTTCTTT.

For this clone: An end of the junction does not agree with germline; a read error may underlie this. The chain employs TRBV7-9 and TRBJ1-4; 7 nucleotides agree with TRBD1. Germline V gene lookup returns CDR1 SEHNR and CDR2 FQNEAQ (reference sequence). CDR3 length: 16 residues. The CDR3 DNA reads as TGTTCCAGCAGCTTAGGCCCGACAGGGTCGGGGGAAAAACTGTTTTTT. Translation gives CSSSLGPTGSGEKLFF.

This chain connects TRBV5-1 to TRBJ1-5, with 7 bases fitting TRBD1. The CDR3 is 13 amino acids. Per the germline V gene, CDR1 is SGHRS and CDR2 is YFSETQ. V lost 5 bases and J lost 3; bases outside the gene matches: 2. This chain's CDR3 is CASRQGDNQPQHF. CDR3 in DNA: TGCGCCAGCAGGCAGGGGGACAATCAGCCCCAGCATTTT.

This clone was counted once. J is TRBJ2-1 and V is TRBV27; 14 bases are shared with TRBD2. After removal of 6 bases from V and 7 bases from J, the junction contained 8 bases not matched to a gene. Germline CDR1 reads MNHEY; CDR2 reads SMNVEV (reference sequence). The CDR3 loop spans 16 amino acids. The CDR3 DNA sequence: TGTGCCAGCAGAAACCCCGGGACTAGCGGGAGTAATGAGCAGTTCTTC. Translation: CASRNPGTSGSNEQFF.

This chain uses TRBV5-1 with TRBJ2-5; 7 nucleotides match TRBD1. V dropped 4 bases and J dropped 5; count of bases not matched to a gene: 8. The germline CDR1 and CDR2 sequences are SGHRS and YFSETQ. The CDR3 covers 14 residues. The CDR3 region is CASSPTGKEETQYF. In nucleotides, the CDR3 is TGCGCCAGCAGCCCGACAGGGAAAGAGGAGACCCAGTACTTC.

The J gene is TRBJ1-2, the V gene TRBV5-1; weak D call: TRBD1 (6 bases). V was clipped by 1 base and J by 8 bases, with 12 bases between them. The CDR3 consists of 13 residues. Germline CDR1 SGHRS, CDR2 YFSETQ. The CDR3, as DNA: TGCGCCAGCAGCTTGACTACAGGGCAAGGCTACACCTTC. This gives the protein CASSLTTGQGYTF.

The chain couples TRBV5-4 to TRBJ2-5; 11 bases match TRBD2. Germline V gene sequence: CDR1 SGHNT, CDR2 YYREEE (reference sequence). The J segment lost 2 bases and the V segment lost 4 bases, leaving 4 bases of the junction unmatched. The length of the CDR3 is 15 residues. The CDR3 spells CASSRGLAVQETQYF. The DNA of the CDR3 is TGTGCCAGCAGCAGGGGACTAGCGGTTCAAGAGACCCAGTACTTC.

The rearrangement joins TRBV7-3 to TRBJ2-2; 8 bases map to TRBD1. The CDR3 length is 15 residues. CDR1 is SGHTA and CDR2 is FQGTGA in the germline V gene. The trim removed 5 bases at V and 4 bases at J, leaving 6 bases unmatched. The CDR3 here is CASSPGQGGTGELFF. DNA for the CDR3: TGTGCCAGCAGCCCAGGACAGGGTGGCACCGGGGAGCTGTTTTTT.

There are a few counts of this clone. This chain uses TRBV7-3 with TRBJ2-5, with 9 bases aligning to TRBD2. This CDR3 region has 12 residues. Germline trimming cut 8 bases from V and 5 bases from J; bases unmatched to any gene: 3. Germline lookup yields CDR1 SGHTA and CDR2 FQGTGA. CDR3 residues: CASGLAGETQYF. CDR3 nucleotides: TGTGCCAGCGGGCTAGCGGGGGAGACCCAGTACTTC.

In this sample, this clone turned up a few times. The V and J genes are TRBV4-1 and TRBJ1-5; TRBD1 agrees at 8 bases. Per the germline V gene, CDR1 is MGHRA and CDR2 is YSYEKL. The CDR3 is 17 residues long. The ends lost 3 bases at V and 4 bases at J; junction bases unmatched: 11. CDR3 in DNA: TGCGCCAGCAGCCAGCCCGGTGGGACAGGCTATAATCAGCCCCAGCATTTT. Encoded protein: CASSQPGGTGYNQPQHF.

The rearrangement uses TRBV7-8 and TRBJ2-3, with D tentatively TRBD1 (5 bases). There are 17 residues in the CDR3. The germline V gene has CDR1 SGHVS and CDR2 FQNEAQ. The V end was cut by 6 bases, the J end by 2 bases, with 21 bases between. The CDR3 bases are TGTGCCAGCAGAGGGGCAGGGATCTTTGCCTACACAGATACGCAGTATTTT. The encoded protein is CASRGAGIFAYTDTQYF.

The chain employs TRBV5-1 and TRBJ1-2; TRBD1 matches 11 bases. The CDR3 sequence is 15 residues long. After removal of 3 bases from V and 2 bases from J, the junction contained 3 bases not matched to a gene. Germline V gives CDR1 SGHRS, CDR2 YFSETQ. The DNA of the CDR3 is TGCGCCAGCAGCTCGGGACAGGGGGGCAACTATGGCTACACCTTC. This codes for CASSSGQGGNYGYTF.

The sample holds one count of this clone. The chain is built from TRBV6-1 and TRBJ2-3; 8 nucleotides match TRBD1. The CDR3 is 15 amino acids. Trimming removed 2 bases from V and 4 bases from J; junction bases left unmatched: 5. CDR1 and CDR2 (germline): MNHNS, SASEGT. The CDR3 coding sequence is TGTGCCAGCAGTGAACCAGGGGGCGCATCAGATACGCAGTATTTT. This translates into CASSEPGGASDTQYF.

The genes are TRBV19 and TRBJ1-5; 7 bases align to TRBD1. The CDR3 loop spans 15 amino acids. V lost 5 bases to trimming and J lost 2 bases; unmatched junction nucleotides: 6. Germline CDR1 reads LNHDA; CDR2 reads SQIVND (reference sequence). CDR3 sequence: CASSFFTGGNQPQHF. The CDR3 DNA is TGTGCCAGTAGTTTCTTTACAGGGGGCAATCAGCCCCAGCATTTT.

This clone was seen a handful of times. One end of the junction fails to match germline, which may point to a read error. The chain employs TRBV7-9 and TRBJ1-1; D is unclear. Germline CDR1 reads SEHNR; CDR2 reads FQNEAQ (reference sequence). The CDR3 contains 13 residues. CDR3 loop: CSSSYMQDTEAFF. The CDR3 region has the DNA TGTTCCAGCAGCTACATGCAGGACACTGAAGCTTTCTTT. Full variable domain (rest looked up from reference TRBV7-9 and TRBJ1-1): DTGVSQNPRHKITKRGQNVTFRCDPISEHNRLYWYRQTLGQGPEFLTYFQNEAQLEKSRLLSDRFSAERPKGSFSTLEIQRTEQGDSAMYLCSSSYMQDTEAFFGQGTRLTVV.

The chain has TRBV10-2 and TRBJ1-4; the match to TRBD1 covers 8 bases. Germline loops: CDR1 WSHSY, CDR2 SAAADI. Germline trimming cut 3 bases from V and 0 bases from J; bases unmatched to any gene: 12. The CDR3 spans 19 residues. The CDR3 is CASSDRTGILGATNEKLFF. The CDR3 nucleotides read TGCGCCAGCAGTGACCGGACAGGGATTTTAGGTGCAACTAATGAAAAACTGTTTTTT.

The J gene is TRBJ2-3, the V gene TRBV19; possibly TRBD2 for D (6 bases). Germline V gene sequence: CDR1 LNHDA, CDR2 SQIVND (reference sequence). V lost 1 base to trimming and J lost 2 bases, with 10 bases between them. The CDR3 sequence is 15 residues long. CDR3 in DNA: TGTGCCAGTAGTATAGGGGGCGGGGCCACAGATACGCAGTATTTT. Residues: CASSIGGGATDTQYF.

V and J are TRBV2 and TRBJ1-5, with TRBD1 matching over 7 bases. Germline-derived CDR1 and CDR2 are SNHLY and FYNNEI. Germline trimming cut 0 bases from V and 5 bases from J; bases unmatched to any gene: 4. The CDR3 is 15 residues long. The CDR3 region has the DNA TGTGCCAGCAGTGAAGCGGGGACAGTCTATCAGCCCCAGCATTTT. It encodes CASSEAGTVYQPQHF.

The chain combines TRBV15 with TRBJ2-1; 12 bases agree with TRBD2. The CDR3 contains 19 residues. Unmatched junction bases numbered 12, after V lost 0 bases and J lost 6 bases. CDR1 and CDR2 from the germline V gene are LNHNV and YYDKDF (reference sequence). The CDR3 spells CATSREGWGTSGPTNEQFF. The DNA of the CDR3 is TGTGCCACCAGCAGAGAGGGGTGGGGGACTAGCGGGCCGACCAATGAGCAGTTCTTC.

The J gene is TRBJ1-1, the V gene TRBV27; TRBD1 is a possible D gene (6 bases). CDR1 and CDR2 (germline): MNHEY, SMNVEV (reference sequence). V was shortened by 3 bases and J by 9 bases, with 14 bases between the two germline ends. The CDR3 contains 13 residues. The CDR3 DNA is TGTGCCAGCAGTTTCTCCGACAGGACCAAAGCTTTCTTT. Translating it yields CASSFSDRTKAFF.

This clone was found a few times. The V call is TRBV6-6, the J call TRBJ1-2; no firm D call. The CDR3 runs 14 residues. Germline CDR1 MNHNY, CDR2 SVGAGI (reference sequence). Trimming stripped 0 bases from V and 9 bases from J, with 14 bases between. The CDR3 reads CASSYSRSVQSYTF. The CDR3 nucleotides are TGTGCCAGCAGTTACTCCAGATCCGTTCAGAGCTACACCTTC.

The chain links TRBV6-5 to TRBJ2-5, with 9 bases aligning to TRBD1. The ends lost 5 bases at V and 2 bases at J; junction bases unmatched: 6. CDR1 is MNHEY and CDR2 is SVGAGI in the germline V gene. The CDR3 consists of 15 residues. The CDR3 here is CASSTTGTGQETQYF. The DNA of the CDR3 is TGTGCCAGCAGTACAACCGGGACAGGGCAAGAGACCCAGTACTTC.